This T cell receptor beta chain came from a study of blood T cell repertoires in COVID-19. Study in general: Whether acute or convalescent, the COVID-19 samples came from the United States, Italy and Spain. The cDNA or gDNA used as material had been derived from T cells, B-cell-depleted T cells, or PBMCs.

V was pared by 4 bases and J by 1 base, with 6 bases of the junction left unmatched. The germline gives CDR1 LNHDA, CDR2 SQIVND (reference sequence). This CDR3 spans 16 amino acids. In the source study's methods: From reference gene primer amplification, estimates of nucleated cell counts were derived. The table came from immunoSEQ multiplex PCR; TCRdb's copy has only in-frame clones and leaves some out. V and J calls and clone size are as listed in that table; D and trimming were resolved from the DNA. The sample includes about 140,000 clones, around 81% of them seen just once. The clonotype originates from a human donor in a cohort sampled during active COVID-19. The sequencing sample was made of peripheral blood. The chain carries TRBV19 and TRBJ2-7, with 11 bases lining up with TRBD2. CDR3 loop: CASSKTLAGGSYEQYF. The CDR3 nucleotides read TGTGCCAGTAGTAAAACCCTAGCGGGGGGTTCCTACGAGCAGTACTTC.